This entry describes one TCR beta chain. Amplification used 60 Vbeta primers and 13 Jbeta primers. TCRdb's table, derived via immunoSEQ multiplex PCR, lists solely in-frame clones and lacks some. The profile covers around 130,000 clones, with about 85% appearing a single time and about 1.8% taken by the ten largest. This sample was included in a study of cytomegalovirus exposure and HLA in healthy donors. V was trimmed by 1 base and J by 4 bases, leaving 10 bases between them. Germline CDR1 SGHNT, CDR2 YENEEA. The CDR3 consists of 14 residues. This chain uses TRBV11-3 with TRBJ1-1; possible D gene TRBD1, 5 bases. Material: PBMCs. This receptor was identified in a boy aged 5-17 years in good health and CMV-seronegative. The CDR3 DNA follows: TGTGCCAGCAGCTTAGGGGGCACGGTCACTGAAGCTTTCTTT. Protein: CASSLGGTVTEAFF.